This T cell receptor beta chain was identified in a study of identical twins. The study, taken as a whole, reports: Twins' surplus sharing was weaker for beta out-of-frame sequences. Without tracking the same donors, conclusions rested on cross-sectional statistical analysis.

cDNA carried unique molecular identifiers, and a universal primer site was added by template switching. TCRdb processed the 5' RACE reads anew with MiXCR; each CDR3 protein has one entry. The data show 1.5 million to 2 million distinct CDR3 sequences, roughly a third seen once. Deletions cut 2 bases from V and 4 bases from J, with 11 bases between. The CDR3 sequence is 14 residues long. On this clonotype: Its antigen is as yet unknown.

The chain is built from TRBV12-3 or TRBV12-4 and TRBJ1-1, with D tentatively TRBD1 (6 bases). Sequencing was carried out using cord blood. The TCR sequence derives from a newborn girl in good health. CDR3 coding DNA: TGTGCCAGCAGTTTAATATCGGGGGCCACTGAAGCTTTCTTT. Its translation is CASSLISGATEAFF.